Listed below are T cell receptor beta chains from one sample, sequenced in a study of CD8 T cells in Susac syndrome. TCRdb analysed the immunoSEQ multiplex PCR reads with MiXCR anew, one entry per CDR3 protein. The table includes about 200,000 distinct CDR3 sequences, roughly 94% detected once. The sequenced material came from CD4+ T cells from PBMCs. The receptors shown here come from a human donor with multiple sclerosis. Both conserved end residues are part of each CDR3.

v_call: TRBV3-1; cdr3_aa: CASSQGPNEKLFF
v_call: TRBV20-1; cdr3_aa: CSARVGGANSPLHF
v_call: TRBV15; cdr3_aa: CATSRVFGNQRDYSYTF
v_call: TRBV30; cdr3_aa: CAWSSRDELFF
v_call: TRBV6-5; cdr3_aa: CASSTGKSYTF
v_call: TRBV30; cdr3_aa: CAVLGDGSYNEQFF
v_call: TRBV29-1; cdr3_aa: CSVENQDGSTYNEQFF
v_call: TRBV20-1; cdr3_aa: CSASPTSYNEQFF
v_call: TRBV19; cdr3_aa: CASSGDGRSGQPQHF
v_call: TRBV20-1; cdr3_aa: CSASGGGANNEQFF
v_call: TRBV6-6; cdr3_aa: CASSYPAAVVSYGYTF
v_call: TRBV28; cdr3_aa: CASSLQGGYTF
v_call: TRBV30; cdr3_aa: CAWSKERVSGANVLTF
v_call: TRBV30; cdr3_aa: CAWQENYGYTF
v_call: TRBV11-1; cdr3_aa: CASSTTYNSPLHF
v_call: TRBV7-2; cdr3_aa: CASSLGLGEQYF
v_call: TRBV3-1; cdr3_aa: CASSQNHEGNQAFF
v_call: TRBV3-1; cdr3_aa: CASSQERAGRSDTQYF
v_call: TRBV6-2/TRBV6-3; cdr3_aa: CASTQDNYGYTF
v_call: TRBV3-1; cdr3_aa: CASSPDRYNEQFF
v_call: TRBV12-3/TRBV12-4; cdr3_aa: CASSLRRGVDGYTF
v_call: TRBV29-1; cdr3_aa: CSVGLEGNTEAFF
v_call: TRBV20-1; cdr3_aa: CSARGQGPYEQYF
v_call: TRBV20-1; cdr3_aa: CSARPGGTETQYF
v_call: TRBV12-3/TRBV12-4; cdr3_aa: CASSHQVLGSPLHF
v_call: TRBV19; cdr3_aa: CASSKRRDRPETQYF
v_call: TRBV4-1; cdr3_aa: CASSQILTGLNSPLHF
v_call: TRBV7-9; cdr3_aa: CASLRRVEYF
v_call: TRBV29-1; cdr3_aa: CSARGEEWYENEQFF
v_call: TRBV12-3/TRBV12-4; cdr3_aa: CASGRKGGSYNSPLHF
v_call: TRBV20-1; cdr3_aa: CSAPAPKGTYNEQFF
v_call: TRBV4-1; cdr3_aa: CASSQEGAYNQPQHF
v_call: TRBV29-1; cdr3_aa: CSAQKGRDTEAFF
v_call: TRBV29-1; cdr3_aa: CSVYRMEGYTF
v_call: TRBV19; cdr3_aa: CASSMSGSKNIQYF
v_call: TRBV5-1; cdr3_aa: CASSFDRRSSGANVLTF
v_call: TRBV5-1; cdr3_aa: CASSLTGDGNTIYF
v_call: TRBV19; cdr3_aa: CATIRRNTEAFF
v_call: TRBV20-1; cdr3_aa: CSATRAITGLAGNEQFF
v_call: TRBV30; cdr3_aa: CASGTGISEQFF
v_call: TRBV5-1; cdr3_aa: CASSTGQTAVYEQYF
v_call: TRBV20-1; cdr3_aa: CSALPEYQETQYF
v_call: TRBV3-1; cdr3_aa: CASNSLRDTEAFF
v_call: TRBV2; cdr3_aa: CASSDAGTSGGSSYEQYF
v_call: TRBV20-1; cdr3_aa: CSASTSGGYNEQFF
v_call: TRBV27; cdr3_aa: CASRTSPDTQYF